The rows below give T cell receptor beta chains drawn from one sample of a study of cytomegalovirus exposure and HLA in healthy donors. Only in-frame clones appear in the TCRdb table, and some are missing; sequencing was by immunoSEQ multiplex PCR. Seen here are 150,000 to 200,000 clones, approximately 71% observed once, and the top ten hold less than 1.5%. Sequenced material: PBMCs. Every receptor here comes from a man aged 45 to 65 in good health and CMV-seronegative. CDR3s include the opening cysteine and the closing phenylalanine or tryptophan. A D gene is named only where the DNA matches it firmly. A clone size is listed for some rows: how often the clone was seen (once, few, many), or a class if it is expanded.

V	J	size	D	DNA	CDR3
TRBV6-5	TRBJ2-7	-	-	TGTGCCAGCAGTTACTCGTCTCCCAGCTCCTACGAGCAGTACTTC	CASSYSSPSSYEQYF
TRBV6-4	TRBJ1-4	-	-	TGTGCCAGCAGTGGGGGGGTACAGCCTGCAACTAATGAAAAACTGTTTTTT	CASSGGVQPATNEKLFF
TRBV7-2	TRBJ2-2	-	-	TGTGCCAGCAGCCGAAAAGGGACACTAAACACCGGGGAGCTGTTTTTT	CASSRKGTLNTGELFF
TRBV2	TRBJ2-3	-	-	TGTGCCAGCAGTGGAGCGGCAGGGAGGACAGATACGCAGTATTTT	CASSGAAGRTDTQYF
TRBV12-2	TRBJ1-3	-	-	TGCCTACGAGGAGGTTACTCTGGAAACACCATATATTTT	CLRGGYSGNTIYF
TRBV2	TRBJ2-1	-	TRBD2	TGTGCCAGCAGTGTTAGCGGGGGCTCCTACAATGAGCAGTTCTTC	CASSVSGGSYNEQFF
TRBV19	TRBJ2-7	-	-	TGTGCCAGTAGTCCGCCGACGGGGGTCTTCTTCTACTTC	CASSPPTGVFFYF
TRBV2	TRBJ1-5	-	-	TGTGCCAGCAGTGAAGGGGAGTTGGGCCAGCCCCAGCATTTT	CASSEGELGQPQHF
TRBV25-1	TRBJ1-2	-	-	TGTGCCAGCAGTGAATATGAGGGAAGTGGGTCGGGGGGCTACACCTTC	CASSEYEGSGSGGYTF
TRBV7-3	TRBJ2-5	once	TRBD1	TGTGCCAGCAGTTCGACAGGGGCTGAGACCCAGTACTTC	CASSSTGAETQYF
TRBV7-3	TRBJ2-2	-	-	TGTGCCAGCAGCCCGAGCCACCGTAACACCGGGGAGCTGTTTTTT	CASSPSHRNTGELFF
TRBV6-1	TRBJ1-4	-	-	TGTGCCAGCGGACAGTCGCCAACTAATGAAAAACTGTTTTTT	CASGQSPTNEKLFF
TRBV6-6	TRBJ2-2	-	-	TGTGCCAGCTGCCGGTCGACTACGAACACCGGGGAGCTGTTTTTT	CASCRSTTNTGELFF
TRBV5-1	TRBJ2-7	-	-	TGCGCCAGCAGCTTGACAAGACAACCGTACTACGAGCAGTACTTC	CASSLTRQPYYEQYF
TRBV2	TRBJ2-5	-	TRBD2	TGTGCCAGCAGTGAAATTAGCGGGGGGGCCGAGACCCAGTACTTC	CASSEISGGAETQYF
TRBV27	TRBJ1-2	-	TRBD1	TGTGCCAGCAGTCCACAGGGGGCCAACTATGGCTACACCTTC	CASSPQGANYGYTF
TRBV7-6	TRBJ2-5	-	-	TGTGCCAGCAGCTTGTACAGGCCCCAAGAGACCCAGTACTTC	CASSLYRPQETQYF
TRBV9	TRBJ2-2	-	-	TGTGCCAGCAGCGCCAGACTAGACACCGGGGAGCTGTTTTTT	CASSARLDTGELFF
TRBV6-1	TRBJ1-4	few	-	TGTGCCAGCAGTGTGCAGGCCCCAAATGAAAAACTGTTTTTT	CASSVQAPNEKLFF
TRBV5-1	TRBJ2-3	-	TRBD2	TGCGCCAGCATTACAATGGGGCGGGGGAGGGCCGATACGCAGTATTTT	CASITMGRGRADTQYF
TRBV6-5	TRBJ1-2	once	-	TGTGCCAGCAGTCCGCGAAGGGGGATTCGGGGTGGCTACACCTTC	CASSPRRGIRGGYTF
TRBV21-1	TRBJ1-3	-	-	TGTGCCAGCAGCCCCCTTTTTACCATATATTTT	CASSPLFTIYF
TRBV6-5	TRBJ1-2	-	TRBD1	TGTGCCAGCAGTTACACGGCAGGGGGTCGGGGCTACACCTTC	CASSYTAGGRGYTF
TRBV4-3	TRBJ1-2	once	TRBD1	TGCGCCAGCAGCCAAAAACAGGGGGGTCGAGACTATGGCTACACCTTC	CASSQKQGGRDYGYTF
TRBV4-1	TRBJ1-2	-	TRBD1	TGCGCCAGCAGCCCGACAGGGGGTTATGGCTACACCTTC	CASSPTGGYGYTF
TRBV6-1	TRBJ1-1	-	-	TGTGCCAGCAGTGAAGAGGGGACTTGGAACACTGAAGCTTTCTTT	CASSEEGTWNTEAFF
TRBV6-5	TRBJ1-5	-	-	TGTGCCAGCAGGGCACGACAGGTTAGCAATCAGCCCCAGCATTTT	CASRARQVSNQPQHF
TRBV7-2	TRBJ2-2	few	-	TGTGCCAGCAGCCATATTGGGAGCGTCAACACCGGGGAGCTGTTTTTT	CASSHIGSVNTGELFF
TRBV6-6	TRBJ1-1	few	-	TGTGCCAGCGGGGCCCCAGGGGCTGAAGCTTTCTTT	CASGAPGAEAFF
TRBV6-1	TRBJ2-6	-	-	TGTGCCAGCAGTGAAGCCAGGGAAGCGGGGGCCAACGTCCTGACTTTC	CASSEAREAGANVLTF
TRBV7-2	TRBJ2-3	-	-	TGTGCCAGCAGCCCAAGGCGGGGCGGGAACACAGATACGCAGTATTTT	CASSPRRGGNTDTQYF